The clone carrying this TCR beta chain was detected only once. Antigen specificity is unknown. cDNA serving as the sequencing template came from extracted, reverse transcribed RNA. Profiled with immunoSEQ multiplex PCR; TCRdb holds only in-frame clones, not every one. The repertoire includes some 160,000 clones, roughly 58% of them detected once, and 36% sits in the top ten. This sample stems from a study of CD8+ T cells in alopecia areata. General observations from the study: More clonal than normal scalp was lesional scalp, particularly alopecia totalis/universalis.

The receptor was derived from a human donor in good health. The sequenced sample consisted of CD8+ T cells sorted from blood.

CDR3 sequence reads: CASSIKLAGAHEQFF. For the CDR3, the DNA is TGTGCCAGTAGTATAAAACTAGCGGGAGCTCATGAGCAGTTCTTC. The chain links TRBV19 to TRBJ2-1; 11 bases map to TRBD2. Trimming cost V 2 bases and J 8 bases; bases outside gene matches: 5. The CDR3 runs to 15 residues. The germline V gene has CDR1 LNHDA and CDR2 SQIVND (reference sequence).